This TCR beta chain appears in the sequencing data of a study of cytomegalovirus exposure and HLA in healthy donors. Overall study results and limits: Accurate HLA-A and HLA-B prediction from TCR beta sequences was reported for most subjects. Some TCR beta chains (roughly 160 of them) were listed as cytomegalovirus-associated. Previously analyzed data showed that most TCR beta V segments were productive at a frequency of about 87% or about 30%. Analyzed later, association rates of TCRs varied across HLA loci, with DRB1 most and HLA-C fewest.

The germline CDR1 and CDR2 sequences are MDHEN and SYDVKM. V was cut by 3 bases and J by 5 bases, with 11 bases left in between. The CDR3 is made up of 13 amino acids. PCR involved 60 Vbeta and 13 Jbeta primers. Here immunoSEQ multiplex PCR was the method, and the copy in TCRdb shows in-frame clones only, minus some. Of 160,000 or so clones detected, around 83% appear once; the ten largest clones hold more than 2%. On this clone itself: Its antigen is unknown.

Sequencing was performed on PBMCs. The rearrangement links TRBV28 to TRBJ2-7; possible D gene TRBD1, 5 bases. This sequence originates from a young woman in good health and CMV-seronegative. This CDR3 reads CASSLMGLNEQYF. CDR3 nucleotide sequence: TGTGCCAGCAGTTTGATGGGGCTGAACGAGCAGTACTTC.